This entry is about one TCR beta chain. Its specificity is not known. CDR1 and CDR2 from the germline V gene are SGDLS and YYNGEE. The CDR3 extends over 13 amino acids. Between the trimmed V and J ends, which lost 0 bases and 6 bases, there was a span of 6 bases. This entry comes from a study of T cell responses to AZD1222 COVID-19 vaccine. Data came from immunoSEQ multiplex PCR; TCRdb stores just in-frame clones and leaves some out. Of around 50,000 clones in the sample, approximately 90% are singletons; the top ten hold less than 6%. Study findings and constraints: The sample set comprised mostly white British donors with more females, and clonal diversity was possibly underestimated. Among vaccine-associated CD4 TCRs, coverage spanned spike, with dominance at 160-218 and 743-854.

The chain recombines TRBV9 with TRBJ2-2; D gene ambiguous. The sample consisted of peripheral blood, taken 28 days after the second AZD1222 dose. This receptor was obtained from an adult who received the AZD1222 COVID-19 vaccine. The CDR3 DNA sequence: TGTGCCAGCAGCGTAGAGGACCCCGGGGAGCTGTTTTTT. Protein: CASSVEDPGELFF.